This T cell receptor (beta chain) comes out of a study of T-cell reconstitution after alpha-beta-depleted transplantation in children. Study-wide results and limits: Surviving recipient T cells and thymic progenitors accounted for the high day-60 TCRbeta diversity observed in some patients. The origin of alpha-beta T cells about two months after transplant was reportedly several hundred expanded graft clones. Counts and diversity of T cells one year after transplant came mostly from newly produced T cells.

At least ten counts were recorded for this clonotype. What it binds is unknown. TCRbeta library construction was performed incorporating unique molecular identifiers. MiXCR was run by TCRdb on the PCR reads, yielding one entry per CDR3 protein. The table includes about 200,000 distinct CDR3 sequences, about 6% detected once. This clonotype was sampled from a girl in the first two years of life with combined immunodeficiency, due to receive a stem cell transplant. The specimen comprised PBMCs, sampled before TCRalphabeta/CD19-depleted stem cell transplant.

CDR3 DNA: TGCAGCGTTGAAGATGGGGGGTACGGCACTGAAGCTTTCTTT. It codes for CSVEDGGYGTEAFF. The gene calls are TRBV29-1 and TRBJ1-1; possibly TRBD1 for D (5 bases). CDR3 length: 14 amino acids. From germline, CDR1 is SQVTM and CDR2 ANQGSEA. Trimming pared 0 bases from V and 4 bases from J, leaving 12 bases between.